One sample yielded the 15 T cell receptor beta chains listed below, sequenced in a study of CD8+ T cells in alopecia areata (dated 2018 in TCRdb). Interpreted using the paper, the time point label stands for: about 25 weeks on oral tofacitinib. The sample's treatment or condition label, in plain terms: oral pan-JAK inhibitor, 5-10 mg twice daily. The method was the immunoSEQ multiplex PCR assay. To provide template for TCR sequencing, every sample had RNA extracted and reverse transcribed into cDNA. In its TCRdb copy, this immuneACCESS table keeps in-frame sequences only and misses some clones. Where compared with another copy, unresolved V genes explain less than half of these, and the others have no known cause. The sample has some 200,000 clones on record, 55% to 75% of them singletons. The top ten constitute approximately 5.1% of the sample. Material: CD4+ T cells sorted from blood, obtained at week 24, from a patient treated with tofacitinib. All receptors derive from a human donor with alopecia areata.

This clone was recorded at least ten times. The chain couples TRBV27 to TRBJ1-2; D call uncertain. The CDR3 sequence is 13 residues long. Germline CDR1 MNHEY, CDR2 SMNVEV (reference sequence). The V end lost 6 bases, the J end lost 2 bases, and 10 bases lay between the germline ends. In DNA, the CDR3 is TGTGCCAGCAGCTCAGCGGCCAACTATGGCTACACCTTC. This codes for CASSSAANYGYTF.

The chain links TRBV5-1 to TRBJ2-6; no clear D. V dropped 0 bases and J dropped 0 bases, with 7 bases sitting between them. Germline lookup yields CDR1 SGHRS and CDR2 YFSETQ. This CDR3 comprises 16 residues. CDR3 in amino acids: CASSLEWSSGANVLTF. CDR3 DNA sequence: TGCGCCAGCAGCTTGGAGTGGAGCTCTGGGGCCAACGTCCTGACTTTC.

V and J are TRBV7-2 and TRBJ2-1; 7 positions agree with TRBD2. Looked up from germline, CDR1 is SGHTA and CDR2 is FQGNSA. CDR3 length: 15 amino acids. V gave up 7 bases and J gave up 3 bases; unmatched junction bases: 9. CDR3 coding DNA: TGTGCCAGCATGCTGGCAAGCGGGGTCTACAATGAGCAGTTCTTC. It translates to CASMLASGVYNEQFF.

This clone has only a few counts. J is TRBJ2-6 and V is TRBV27, with 10 positions matching TRBD1. Germline CDR1 is MNHEY and CDR2 is SMNVEV (reference sequence). CDR3 size: 19 residues. With 5 bases clipped from V and 3 bases from J, the junction kept 13 bases outside the gene matches. CDR3 DNA sequence: TGTGCCAGCAGTCCATACCCGGGACAGGGGTCTATTGGGGCCAACGTCCTGACTTTC. Translating it yields CASSPYPGQGSIGANVLTF.

The V call is TRBV5-4, the J call TRBJ2-5; D ambiguous. Trimming cost V 3 bases and J 0 bases, with 6 bases left between them. This CDR3 comprises 13 residues. Germline CDR1 is SGHNT and CDR2 is YYREEE (reference sequence). In DNA, the CDR3 is TGTGCCAGCAGCTCTAAGTACCAAGAGACCCAGTACTTC. It encodes CASSSKYQETQYF.

This clone was seen just once. J is TRBJ2-5 and V is TRBV7-8, with D unresolved. V was trimmed by 3 bases and J by 1 base, leaving 12 bases between them. Germline CDR1 reads SGHVS; CDR2 reads FQNEAQ. This CDR3 has 15 amino acids. This CDR3 reads CASSFGRQVQETQYF. The CDR3 DNA reads TGTGCCAGCAGCTTCGGTCGTCAGGTCCAAGAGACCCAGTACTTC. Filled out from reference TRBV7-8 and TRBJ2-5, the complete variable domain reads GAGVSQSPRYKVAKRGQDVALRCDPISGHVSLFWYQQALGQGPEFLTYFQNEAQLDKSGLPSDRFFAERPEGSVSTLKIQRTQQEDSAVYLCASSFGRQVQETQYFGPGTRLLVL.

This clone was counted between two and nine times. This chain connects TRBV11-2 to TRBJ2-5; 8 bases are a match to TRBD2. The CDR3 has 15 amino acids. Germline V CDR1 and CDR2: SGHAT, FQNNGV. The J segment lost 2 bases and the V segment lost 5 bases, leaving 7 bases of the junction unmatched. Written as DNA, the CDR3 is TGTGCCAGCAGCCCCGTCGGGGGGGGGCAAGAGACCCAGTACTTC. It yields the protein CASSPVGGGQETQYF.

Only one count was recorded for this clone. The CDR3, as DNA: TGTGCCGCCCAACAGGGCTCTGGGGCCAACGTCCTGACTTTC. Translating gives CAAQQGSGANVLTF. This chain joins TRBV19 and TRBJ2-6; tentatively, D is TRBD1 (6 bases). Trimming removed 11 bases at V and 0 bases at J, with 11 bases between. The germline V gene encodes CDR1 LNHDA and CDR2 SQIVND (reference sequence). CDR3 length: 14 residues.

The chain couples TRBV7-3 to TRBJ1-6; 7 bases are shared with TRBD1. Germline values: CDR1 SGHTA, CDR2 FQGTGA. This CDR3 is 15 amino acids long. Unmatched junction bases numbered 5, after V lost 3 bases and J lost 6 bases. CDR3 residues: CASSLTGSPNSPLHF. The CDR3 nucleotides read TGTGCCAGCAGCTTGACAGGGTCTCCTAATTCACCCCTCCACTTT.

The chain carries TRBV25-1 and TRBJ2-5; perhaps D is TRBD1 or TRBD2 (5 bases each). Looked up from germline, CDR1 is MGHDK and CDR2 is SYGVNS. Trimming took off 2 bases at V and 4 bases at J, with 14 bases between the two ends. The CDR3 covers 15 residues. The chain's CDR3 is CASSEQGRGTETQYF. CDR3 DNA sequence: TGTGCCAGCAGTGAACAGGGACGAGGGACAGAGACCCAGTACTTC.

V gene TRBV29-1 combines with J gene TRBJ2-7, with 9 bases identical to TRBD1. CDR3 length: 14 amino acids. V gave up 4 bases and J gave up 1 base; unmatched junction bases: 5. Germline loops: CDR1 SQVTM, CDR2 ANQGSEA. CDR3 loop: CSVADRGRSYEQYF. In DNA, the CDR3 is TGCAGCGTTGCGGACAGGGGACGGTCCTACGAGCAGTACTTC.

The V gene is TRBV4-1, the J gene TRBJ2-7, with 7 nucleotides matching TRBD2. In germline, CDR1 is MGHRA, CDR2 YSYEKL. J gave up 2 bases and V 0 bases, and 10 bases lay outside the gene matches. This CDR3 contains 17 residues. DNA of the CDR3: TGCGCCAGCAGCCAAGAAATTGGTTATGGGGGGGCCTACGAGCAGTACTTC. The encoded protein is CASSQEIGYGGAYEQYF.

CDR3 sequence reads: CAWSVLAGLAGEQYF. CDR3 sequence (DNA): TGTGCCTGGAGTGTACTAGCGGGACTTGCGGGGGAGCAGTACTTC. The chain uses TRBV30 and TRBJ2-5, with 10 bases identical to TRBD2. CDR3 size: 15 residues. Trimming cost V 0 bases and J 11 bases; bases outside gene matches: 12. Germline-derived CDR1 and CDR2 are GTSNPN and SVGIG (reference sequence).

The chain joins TRBV5-1 to TRBJ2-3; either TRBD1 or TRBD2 may supply D (5 bases each). Germline V gene sequence: CDR1 SGHRS, CDR2 YFSETQ. The CDR3 consists of 16 residues. The germline V and J ends were trimmed by 1 base and 2 bases, with 14 bases remaining between them. The CDR3 protein is CASSLSVGEDTDTQYF. The CDR3 nucleotides are TGCGCCAGCAGCTTGTCGGTGGGGGAAGACACAGATACGCAGTATTTT.

The CDR3 spells CAWSVPSGGNTDTQYF. DNA for the CDR3: TGTGCCTGGAGTGTACCGTCAGGGGGCAACACAGATACGCAGTATTTT. This chain joins TRBV30 and TRBJ2-3; 8 bases align to TRBD1. CDR1 and CDR2 from the germline V gene are GTSNPN and SVGIG (reference sequence). Trimming at V came to 0 bases and at J to 2 bases, leaving 7 bases not matched to a gene. CDR3 length: 16 residues.